Below are 19 T cell receptor beta chains sequenced from a single sample in a study of T-cell memory formation after mild COVID-19. TCRdb ran MiXCR on the 5' RACE reads and lists one entry per CDR3 protein. Of about 140,000 distinct CDR3 sequences listed, more than 14% were seen once; the top ten hold roughly an eighth. Sequenced input: PBMCs or a T cell subset sorted from them (not recorded which). These receptors originate from an adult woman who had mild COVID-19 (a few samples of this study predate the infection). Cell type and time point are not known.

This clonotype occurred a few times. V is TRBV7-9 and J is TRBJ1-4; 7 bases match TRBD1. Trimming took 0 bases from V and 6 from J; bases not matched to a gene: 4. The CDR3 has 15 amino acids. The V gene's germline CDR1 is SEHNR and CDR2 FQNEAQ (reference sequence). Here the CDR3 DNA reads TGTGCCAGCAGCTTAGCAGGGGGCGCGGATGAAAAACTGTTTTTT. Translation gives CASSLAGGADEKLFF.

The chain uses TRBV19 and TRBJ1-2, with 9 positions matching TRBD1. Germline V gene data show CDR1 as LNHDA and CDR2 as SQIVND (reference sequence). This CDR3 has 16 residues. V lost 5 bases, J lost 4 bases, and 11 bases stayed unmatched. This CDR3 reads CASSPLGDRASYGYTF. The CDR3 nucleotides are TGTGCCAGTAGTCCCCTCGGGGACAGGGCGAGCTATGGCTACACCTTC.

The chain has TRBV5-1 and TRBJ2-7; D possibly uses TRBD1 or TRBD2 (5 bases each). V was cut by 4 bases and J by 3 bases, with 23 bases left in between. The germline V gene has CDR1 SGHRS and CDR2 YFSETQ. The CDR3 has 17 amino acids. The CDR3, as DNA: TGCGCCAGCAGCCCGGACGGGGTTGGGGGTCTGGACTACGAGCAGTACTTC. This encodes CASSPDGVGGLDYEQYF. Full variable domain (outside the CDR3, taken from reference TRBV5-1 and TRBJ2-7): KAGVTQTPRYLIKTRGQQVTLSCSPISGHRSVSWYQQTPGQGLQFLFEYFSETQRNKGNFPGRFSGRQFSNSRSEMNVSTLELGDSALYLCASSPDGVGGLDYEQYFGPGTRLTVT.

This clonotype was seen more than once but under ten times. This chain links TRBV7-9 with TRBJ1-5; D gene uncertain. The CDR3 spans 16 residues. CDR1 SEHNR and CDR2 FQNEAQ come from the germline V gene (reference sequence). Trimming removed 1 base at V and 0 bases at J, with 10 bases between. CDR3 loop: CASSLGGLYSNQPQHF. The CDR3, as DNA: TGTGCCAGCAGCTTAGGAGGGCTCTATAGCAATCAGCCCCAGCATTTT.

This clonotype was seen only a few times. The J gene is TRBJ2-7, the V gene TRBV19, with D perhaps TRBD1 (6 bases). V was cut by 4 bases and J by 0 bases, with 10 bases left in between. The germline gives CDR1 LNHDA, CDR2 SQIVND (reference sequence). This CDR3 is built from 14 residues. CDR3 protein: CASSTGESSYEQYF. The DNA of the CDR3 is TGTGCCAGTAGTACAGGGGAAAGCTCCTACGAGCAGTACTTC.

J is TRBJ2-3 and V is TRBV30; TRBD2 aligns across 9 bases. V was pared by 6 bases and J by 3 bases, with 4 bases of the junction left unmatched. This CDR3 is 13 amino acids long. Germline V gives CDR1 GTSNPN, CDR2 SVGIG (reference sequence). CDR3 nucleotides: TGTGCCTGTAGGCGGGAGGGAACAGATACGCAGTATTTT. It yields the protein CACRREGTDTQYF.

Ten or more counts support this clonotype. V usage is TRBV3-1 and J usage is TRBJ2-5, with D uncertain. Germline V CDR1 and CDR2: LGHDT, YNNKEL (reference sequence). V was pared by 3 bases and J by 5 bases, with 7 bases between. The CDR3 loop spans 12 amino acids. The chain's CDR3 is CASSQGRETQYF. CDR3 sequence (DNA): TGTGCCAGCAGCCAGGGCCGGGAGACCCAGTACTTC.

This chain joins TRBV27 and TRBJ1-4; TRBD1 aligns across 7 bases. CDR3 size: 15 residues. V shed 8 bases and J 2 bases; nucleotides not matched to a gene: 8. Germline CDR1 is MNHEY and CDR2 is SMNVEV (reference sequence). CDR3 DNA sequence: TGTGCCAGCGGACGGGACAGTGGGACTAATGAAAAACTGTTTTTT. This sequence encodes CASGRDSGTNEKLFF.

This clonotype was seen ten or more times. The chain carries TRBV30 and TRBJ2-6; tentatively, D is TRBD1 (5 bases). The CDR3 has 15 residues. V dropped 3 bases and J dropped 1 base, with 10 bases sitting between them. CDR1 GTSNPN and CDR2 SVGIG come from the germline V gene (reference sequence). The CDR3 region has the DNA TGTGCCTGGAGCGTCCAGGGATCTGGGGCCAACGTCCTGACTTTC. Translating gives CAWSVQGSGANVLTF.

The chain uses TRBV7-2 and TRBJ2-2; D is undetermined. The CDR3 spans 17 residues. The germline V and J ends were trimmed by 1 base and 0 bases, with 12 bases remaining between them. CDR1 is SGHTA, CDR2 FQGNSA, per germline. The CDR3 reads CASSLEPTLSNTGELFF. The CDR3, as DNA: TGTGCCAGCAGCTTAGAGCCGACACTCTCGAACACCGGGGAGCTGTTTTTT.

The chain employs TRBV30 and TRBJ1-4; D gene uncertain. The CDR3 is made up of 13 amino acids. CDR1 and CDR2 (germline): GTSNPN, SVGIG (reference sequence). Trimming removed 1 base at V and 5 bases at J, with 8 bases between. CDR3 amino acids: CAWSERRNEKLFF. CDR3 in DNA: TGTGCCTGGAGTGAGCGGAGGAATGAAAAACTGTTTTTT. The variable domain in full, with the rest retrieved from reference TRBV30 and TRBJ1-4, is SQTIHQWPATLVQPVGSPLSLECTVEGTSNPNLYWYRQAAGRGLQLLFYSVGIGQISSEVPQNLSASRPQDRQFILSSKKLLLSDSGFYLCAWSERRNEKLFFGSGTQLSVL.

V is TRBV30 and J is TRBJ2-2; 7 bases align to TRBD1. The germline gives CDR1 GTSNPN, CDR2 SVGIG (reference sequence). V was pared by 2 bases and J by 1 base, with 4 bases of the junction left unmatched. This CDR3 spans 15 amino acids. The CDR3 bases are TGTGCCTGGAGTCGACAGGGTTTGAACACCGGGGAGCTGTTTTTT. It codes for CAWSRQGLNTGELFF.

In this sample, this clonotype turned up a few times. V and J are TRBV5-1 and TRBJ1-2, with 8 bases identical to TRBD1. The CDR3 totals 16 residues. Trimming at V came to 0 bases and at J to 4 bases, leaving 8 bases not matched to a gene. Germline values: CDR1 SGHRS, CDR2 YFSETQ. DNA for the CDR3: TGCGCCAGCAGCTTGGATCCAGGGGGCTTTCGCTATGGCTACACCTTC. As protein: CASSLDPGGFRYGYTF.

This clonotype has just a few counts. This sequence joins TRBV3-2 and TRBJ2-7; the table's D call TRBD2 went unverified against the DNA. TRBV3-2 is an annotated pseudogene. The CDR3 sequence is 16 residues long. CDR3 loop: CASSLGTPRAPYEQYF. CDR3 DNA sequence: TGTGCCAGCAGCCTCGGGACTCCCCGAGCGCCCTACGAGCAGTACTTC.

This clonotype was observed a handful of times. V usage is TRBV27 and J usage is TRBJ1-2; possible D gene TRBD1, 5 bases. The length of the CDR3 is 15 residues. The V gene's germline CDR1 is MNHEY and CDR2 SMNVEV (reference sequence). Trimming left V 6 bases short and J 0 bases short, with 14 bases between. The CDR3 coding sequence is TGTGCCAGCAGGCCCCAGGCAGGGCCTAACTATGGCTACACCTTC. It is translated as CASRPQAGPNYGYTF.

This chain links TRBV7-2 with TRBJ2-5; D remains ambiguous. Trimming shortened V by 2 bases and J by 8 bases, and 15 bases separated the two germline ends. This CDR3 has 14 residues. Germline assignment: CDR1 SGHTA and CDR2 FQGNSA. CDR3 amino acids: CASSLRVAGQTQYF. CDR3 coding DNA: TGTGCCAGCAGCTTAAGGGTAGCCGGGCAAACCCAGTACTTC.

The sample holds many counts of this clonotype. The chain links TRBV5-1 to TRBJ2-7; a possible D gene is TRBD2 (6 bases). Trimming cost V 0 bases and J 0 bases, with 10 bases left between them. This CDR3 is built from 15 residues. CDR1 SGHRS and CDR2 YFSETQ come from the germline V gene. The CDR3 DNA reads as TGCGCCAGCAGCTTGGCTGCGGGATCCTCCTACGAGCAGTACTTC. Its translation: CASSLAAGSSYEQYF.

This clonotype has just a few counts. V gene TRBV21-1 combines with J gene TRBJ2-3; TRBD1 is the table's D call, not checked against the DNA. TRBV21-1 is a listed pseudogene. The CDR3 has 13 amino acids. CDR3 amino acids: CASSKTPRDTQYF. The CDR3, as DNA: TGTGCCAGCAGCAAAACCCCCCGGGATACGCAGTATTTT.

The rearrangement links TRBV11-3 to TRBJ2-1; TRBD2 agrees at 9 bases. The trim removed 1 base at V and 9 bases at J, leaving 13 bases unmatched. Germline lookup yields CDR1 SGHNT and CDR2 YENEEA. There are 17 residues in the CDR3. Written as DNA, the CDR3 is TGTGCCAGCAGCTTAGTCCTAGGACTAGCGAGAAGGGGTGAGCAGTTCTTC. This gives the protein CASSLVLGLARRGEQFF. Combining the CDR3 with reference TRBV11-3 and TRBJ2-1 gives the whole variable domain EAGVVQSPRYKIIEKKQPVAFWCNPISGHNTLYWYLQNLGQGPELLIRYENEEAVDDSQLPKDRFSAERLKGVDSTLKIQPAELGDSAVYLCASSLVLGLARRGEQFFGPGTRLTVL.